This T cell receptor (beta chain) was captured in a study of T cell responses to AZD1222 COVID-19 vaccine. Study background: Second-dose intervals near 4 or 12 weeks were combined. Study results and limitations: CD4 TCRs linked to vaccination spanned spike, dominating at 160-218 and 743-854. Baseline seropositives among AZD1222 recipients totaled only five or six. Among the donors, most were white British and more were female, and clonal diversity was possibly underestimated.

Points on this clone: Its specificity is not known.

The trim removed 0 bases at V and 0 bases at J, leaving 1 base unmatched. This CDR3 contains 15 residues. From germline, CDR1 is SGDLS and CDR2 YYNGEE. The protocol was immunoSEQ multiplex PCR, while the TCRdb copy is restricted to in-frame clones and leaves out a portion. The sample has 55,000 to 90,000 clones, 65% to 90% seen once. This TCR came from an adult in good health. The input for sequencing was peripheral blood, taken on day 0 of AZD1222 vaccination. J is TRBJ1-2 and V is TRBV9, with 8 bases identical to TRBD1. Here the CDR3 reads CASSVEDRANYGYTF. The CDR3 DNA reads TGTGCCAGCAGCGTAGAGGACAGGGCTAACTATGGCTACACCTTC.